The rows below give T cell receptor beta chains drawn from one sample of a study of CD8 T cells in Susac syndrome. Via MiXCR, TCRdb re-called the immunoSEQ multiplex PCR reads, giving one row per CDR3 protein. Among about 120,000 distinct CDR3 sequences listed, over 90% were seen once. The sequenced sample was CD4+ T cells from PBMCs. The receptors were sampled from a human donor with Susac syndrome. Each CDR3 is given with its conserved first and last residue. The D gene is left open where the match is weak. Clone size is stated in some rows and not others, as once, few, many or a class when expanded.

CASSPGWDRGLESETQYF	TGCGCCAGCAGCCCAGGGTGGGACAGGGGGCTGGAATCGGAGACCCAGTACTTC	once	TRBJ2-5	TRBD1	TRBV5-1
CATSSITGSYGYTF	TGTGCCACCAGCAGCATCACAGGGTCCTATGGCTACACCTTC	-	TRBJ1-2	-	TRBV15
CASSGNRGSPPKLFF	TGTGCCAGCAGCGGGAACAGGGGATCCCCCCCAAAACTGTTTTTT	-	TRBJ1-4	TRBD1	TRBV7-2
CATSRGRDTGELFF	TGTGCCACCAGCAGGGGGCGCGACACCGGGGAGCTGTTTTTT	-	TRBJ2-2	-	TRBV15
CASSSPSYNEQFF	TGTGCCAGCAGCTCCCCTAGTTACAATGAGCAGTTCTTC	-	TRBJ2-1	-	TRBV4-2
CSVRTGWDEKLFF	TGCAGCGTCCGGACAGGGTGGGATGAAAAACTGTTTTTT	-	TRBJ1-4	TRBD1	TRBV29-1
CASSFEDTQYF	TGTGCCAGCAGTTTTGAAGATACGCAGTATTTT	-	TRBJ2-3	-	TRBV12-3/TRBV12-4
CSVEGQLFGGYTF	TGCAGCGTTGAAGGACAGTTGTTCGGTGGCTACACCTTC	once	TRBJ1-2	-	TRBV29-1
CATSRAGYSNQPQHF	TGTGCCACCAGCAGAGCTGGATATAGCAATCAGCCCCAGCATTTT	-	TRBJ1-5	-	TRBV15
CSVGQGNNQPQHF	TGCAGCGTTGGACAGGGGAACAATCAGCCCCAGCATTTT	-	TRBJ1-5	TRBD1	TRBV29-1
CASSLERTDYGYTF	TGTGCCAGCAGCTTAGAAAGGACGGATTATGGCTACACCTTC	-	TRBJ1-2	-	TRBV11-2
CASRLQFNQPQHF	TGTGCCAGCAGGTTACAGTTCAATCAGCCCCAGCATTTT	-	TRBJ1-5	-	TRBV28
CATGEDTGPPQYF	TGTGCCACCGGGGAGGACACTGGGCCGCCGCAGTATTTT	-	TRBJ2-3	-	TRBV3-1
CSVASGQNYGYTF	TGCAGCGTCGCGTCGGGACAGAACTATGGCTACACCTTC	once	TRBJ1-2	TRBD1	TRBV29-1
CASTPPGQETQYF	TGTGCCAGCACCCCCCCGGGGCAAGAGACCCAGTACTTC	-	TRBJ2-5	-	TRBV6-5
CASSWNYEETQYF	TGTGCCAGCAGCTGGAACTACGAAGAGACCCAGTACTTC	-	TRBJ2-5	-	TRBV5-6